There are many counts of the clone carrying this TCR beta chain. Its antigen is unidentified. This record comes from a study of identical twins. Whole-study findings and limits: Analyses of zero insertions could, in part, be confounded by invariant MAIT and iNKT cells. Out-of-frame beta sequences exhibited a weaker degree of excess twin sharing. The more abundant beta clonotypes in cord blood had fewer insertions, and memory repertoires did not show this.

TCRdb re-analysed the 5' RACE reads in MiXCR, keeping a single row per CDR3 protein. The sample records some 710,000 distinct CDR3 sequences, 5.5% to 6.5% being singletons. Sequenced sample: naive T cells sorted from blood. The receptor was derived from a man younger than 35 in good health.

CDR3: CASSVGVKEQFF. The DNA of the CDR3 is TGTGCCAGCAGCGTAGGCGTCAAAGAGCAGTTCTTC. The chain is built from TRBV9 and TRBJ2-1; D is unclear. The CDR3 contains 12 residues. Germline-derived CDR1 and CDR2 are SGDLS and YYNGEE. With 0 bases removed from V and 10 bases from J, the gap between germline ends came to 8 bases.